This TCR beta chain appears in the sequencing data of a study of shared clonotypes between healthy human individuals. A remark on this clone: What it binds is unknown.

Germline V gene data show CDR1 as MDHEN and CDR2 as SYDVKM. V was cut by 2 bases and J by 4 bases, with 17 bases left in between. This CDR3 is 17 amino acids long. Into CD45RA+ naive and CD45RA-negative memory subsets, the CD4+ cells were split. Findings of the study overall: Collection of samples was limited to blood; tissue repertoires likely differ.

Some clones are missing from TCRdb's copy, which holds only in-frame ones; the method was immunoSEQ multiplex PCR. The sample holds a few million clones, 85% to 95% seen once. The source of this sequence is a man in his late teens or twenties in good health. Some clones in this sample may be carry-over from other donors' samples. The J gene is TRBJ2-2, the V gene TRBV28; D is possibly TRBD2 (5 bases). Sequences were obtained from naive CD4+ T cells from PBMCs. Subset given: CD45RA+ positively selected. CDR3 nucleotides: TGTGCCAGCAGTTTAGGTATTGCACTAGGGCCCACCGGGGAGCTGTTTTTT. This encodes CASSLGIALGPTGELFF.